Listed below are T cell receptor beta chains from one sample, sequenced in a study of blood T cell repertoires in COVID-19. Sequencing used immunoSEQ multiplex PCR; TCRdb keeps in-frame clones, though not all of them. The data hold roughly 240,000 clones, with roughly 82% observed a single time. What was sequenced was peripheral blood. The origin of the receptors is a woman between 70 and 85 years old with acute or convalescent COVID-19. Each CDR3 is given with its conserved first and last residue. Fields, in order: clone size, CDR3 length, D gene, V gene, J gene, CDR3 DNA, CDR3 protein. A D gene is named only where the DNA matches it firmly. The size field is filled for only some rows; it gives once, few, many or a size class.

-,17,TRBD1,TRBV7-8,TRBJ2-3,TGTGCCAGCAGCGCACGATTGAAGGACAGGGAGCGAGATACGCAGTATTTT,CASSARLKDRERDTQYF
-,15,-,TRBV9,TRBJ1-1,TGTGCCAGCAGCGTAGGGCAGGGTATGAACACTGAAGCTTTCTTT,CASSVGQGMNTEAFF
-,13,TRBD1,TRBV19,TRBJ1-1,TGTGCCAGTAGTATAGACCCACAGGGGCAAGCTTTCTTT,CASSIDPQGQAFF
-,14,TRBD1,TRBV5-6,TRBJ1-6,TGTGCCAGCAGCTTCTCGACAGGGGGTTCACCCCTCCACTTT,CASSFSTGGSPLHF
-,14,-,TRBV6-2/TRBV6-3,TRBJ1-6,TGTGCCAGCAGTTCCCGAGGGTTTAATTCACCCCTCCACTTT,CASSSRGFNSPLHF
-,17,TRBD2,TRBV19,TRBJ2-1,TGTGCCAGTAGTATAGACCTACTAGCGGGGGACTACAATGAGCAGTTCTTC,CASSIDLLAGDYNEQFF
-,16,TRBD2,TRBV28,TRBJ2-1,TGTGCCAGCAGTTTATCGGGACTAGTAACATACAATGAGCAGTTCTTC,CASSLSGLVTYNEQFF
-,15,-,TRBV2,TRBJ1-5,TGTGCCAGCAGTCAGGGCTCCGTTAGCAATCAGCCCCAGCATTTT,CASSQGSVSNQPQHF
-,14,TRBD1,TRBV11-2,TRBJ1-2,TGTGCCAGCAGCTTATACTGGGACAGCTATGGCTACACCTTC,CASSLYWDSYGYTF
-,20,-,TRBV2,TRBJ1-5,TGTGCCAGCAGTGAAGCGCGGGACGGGGCCGTTCTACATAGCAATCAGCCCCAGCATTTT,CASSEARDGAVLHSNQPQHF
-,16,TRBD1,TRBV6-6,TRBJ1-5,TGTGCCAGCAGTTCCCGGGACAGGGGAGGGAATCAGCCCCAGCATTTT,CASSSRDRGGNQPQHF
-,16,TRBD2,TRBV19,TRBJ2-1,TGTGCCAGTAGTACCGGACTAGCGGGGGGGCAAAATGAGCAGTTCTTC,CASSTGLAGGQNEQFF
-,16,TRBD2,TRBV3-1/TRBV3-2,TRBJ2-7,TGTGCCAGCAGCCAGTCCATTAGCGGGGGGGCGGACGAGCAGTACTTC,CASSQSISGGADEQYF
-,15,TRBD1,TRBV28,TRBJ1-4,TGTGCCAGCAGTTTAGGGGGACAGGGATCGGAAAAACTGTTTTTT,CASSLGGQGSEKLFF
-,11,-,TRBV7-2,TRBJ1-4,TGTGCCAGCAGCTTTACAGAAAAACTGTTTTTT,CASSFTEKLFF
-,14,-,TRBV28,TRBJ1-1,TGTGCCAGCAGGAGGGGGACGGCGAACACTGAAGCTTTCTTT,CASRRGTANTEAFF
-,18,TRBD1,TRBV2,TRBJ2-4,TGTGCCAGCAGTGTCCTAGGACAGGGGTCTCTAGCCAAAAACATTCAGTACTTC,CASSVLGQGSLAKNIQYF
-,16,-,TRBV28,TRBJ1-2,TGTGCCAGCAGTTTAAAAAACGCACAGAATTGGTATGGCTACACCTTC,CASSLKNAQNWYGYTF
-,14,-,TRBV2,TRBJ2-7,TGTGCCAGCAGTGCTGGGACATTCTCCTACGAGCAGTACTTC,CASSAGTFSYEQYF
-,16,-,TRBV6-2/TRBV6-3,TRBJ2-7,TGTGCCAGCAGTTACGAATCAGGGGAGACCTCCTACGAGCAGTACTTC,CASSYESGETSYEQYF
-,14,TRBD1,TRBV10-3,TRBJ1-2,TGTGCCATCAGTGAGGCGGGACAGGGGAAAGGCTACACCTTC,CAISEAGQGKGYTF
-,17,TRBD1,TRBV5-1,TRBJ1-6,TGCGCCAGCAGCCAAGTGGGCAGGGGGACAGGGCTTTCACCCCTCCACTTT,CASSQVGRGTGLSPLHF
-,14,-,TRBV28,TRBJ2-7,TGTGCCAGCAGTTCCGGACAGCCAACTTACGAGCAGTACTTC,CASSSGQPTYEQYF
many,12,-,TRBV29-1,TRBJ2-7,TGCAGCGTTGTAGCGTTAGGGCACGAGCAGTACTTC,CSVVALGHEQYF
few,13,-,TRBV18,TRBJ2-5,TGTGCCAGCTCACCCTTCGCGGGCGAGACCCAGTACTTC,CASSPFAGETQYF
-,13,TRBD1,TRBV19,TRBJ1-1,TGTGCCAGTAGCGGGACAGCGAACACTGAAGCTTTCTTT,CASSGTANTEAFF
once,21,TRBD1,TRBV4-1,TRBJ1-2,TGCGCCAGCAGCCAACAGGGGACAGGGGATGGACGGGTAGGAGCTAACTATGGCTACACCTTC,CASSQQGTGDGRVGANYGYTF
few,14,TRBD1,TRBV7-8,TRBJ1-5,TGTGCCAGCAGCCCAGGACAGGGCTGGGTCGGCCAGCATTTT,CASSPGQGWVGQHF
-,14,TRBD1,TRBV19,TRBJ2-1,TGTGCCAGTAGTCCCAGGGGGCTACTAAATGAGCAGTTCTTC,CASSPRGLLNEQFF
-,14,-,TRBV6-1,TRBJ1-5,TGTGCCAGCAGTGAAGGACAAATCAATCAGCCCCAGCATTTT,CASSEGQINQPQHF
-,17,TRBD1,TRBV4-2,TRBJ1-5,TGTGCCAGCAGCCAAGAGGGGGGACAGGGGGCATCTCAGCCCCAGCATTTT,CASSQEGGQGASQPQHF
-,16,TRBD1,TRBV6-1,TRBJ1-5,TGTGCCAGCAGTGACGGGGGACAGGGAAGGTATCAGCCCCAGCATTTT,CASSDGGQGRYQPQHF
-,14,-,TRBV24-1,TRBJ1-6,TGTGCCACCAGTGATTCCGGTTATAATTCACCCCTCCACTTT,CATSDSGYNSPLHF
-,19,TRBD2,TRBV13,TRBJ2-3,TGTGCCAGCAGCCCTAGACTAGCGGGGCCCTCACACCCCACAGATACGCAGTATTTT,CASSPRLAGPSHPTDTQYF
few,15,-,TRBV6-5,TRBJ1-6,TGTGCCAGCAGTCCCGACGGACACTTTAATTCACCCCTCCACTTT,CASSPDGHFNSPLHF
-,15,-,TRBV24-1,TRBJ2-3,TGTGCCACCAGTGATTTGCAGGGGAAGGCAGATACGCAGTATTTT,CATSDLQGKADTQYF
-,15,TRBD1,TRBV5-4,TRBJ2-1,TGTGCCAGCAGCTGGGGACAGGGGCTCGTCAATGAGCAGTTCTTC,CASSWGQGLVNEQFF
-,14,-,TRBV30,TRBJ1-2,TGTGCCTGGAGGGGTACAGGGATCTTCTATGGCTACACCTTC,CAWRGTGIFYGYTF
-,14,-,TRBV18,TRBJ1-1,TGTGCCAGCTCACCGGGGACATTGAACACTGAAGCTTTCTTT,CASSPGTLNTEAFF
-,14,-,TRBV5-1,TRBJ1-1,TGCGCCAGCAGCGTAACGGGGATGAACACTGAAGCTTTCTTT,CASSVTGMNTEAFF
-,15,TRBD1,TRBV7-7,TRBJ2-2,TGTGCCAGCAGCTTAGGGACAGGGAAAACCGGGGAGCTGTTTTTT,CASSLGTGKTGELFF
-,15,-,TRBV7-9,TRBJ2-3,TGTGCCAGCAGCGCACTCCAGGAATCCACAGATACGCAGTATTTT,CASSALQESTDTQYF
-,18,TRBD1,TRBV5-1,TRBJ1-1,TGCGCCAGCAGCCCGATACCGGACAGGGGCCTCATGAACACTGAAGCTTTCTTT,CASSPIPDRGLMNTEAFF
-,16,TRBD2,TRBV5-5,TRBJ2-2,TGTGCCAGCAGTACCAGCGGGGGGCCGGGGACCGGGGAGCTGTTTTTT,CASSTSGGPGTGELFF
-,17,-,TRBV6-1,TRBJ1-5,TGTGCCAGCAGTGAAGCGAAGCAAGGGGATGTGAATCAGCCCCAGCATTTT,CASSEAKQGDVNQPQHF
few,15,TRBD1,TRBV19,TRBJ2-2,TGTGCCAGTAGTATAGGGACAGGGGACACCGGGGAGCTGTTTTTT,CASSIGTGDTGELFF